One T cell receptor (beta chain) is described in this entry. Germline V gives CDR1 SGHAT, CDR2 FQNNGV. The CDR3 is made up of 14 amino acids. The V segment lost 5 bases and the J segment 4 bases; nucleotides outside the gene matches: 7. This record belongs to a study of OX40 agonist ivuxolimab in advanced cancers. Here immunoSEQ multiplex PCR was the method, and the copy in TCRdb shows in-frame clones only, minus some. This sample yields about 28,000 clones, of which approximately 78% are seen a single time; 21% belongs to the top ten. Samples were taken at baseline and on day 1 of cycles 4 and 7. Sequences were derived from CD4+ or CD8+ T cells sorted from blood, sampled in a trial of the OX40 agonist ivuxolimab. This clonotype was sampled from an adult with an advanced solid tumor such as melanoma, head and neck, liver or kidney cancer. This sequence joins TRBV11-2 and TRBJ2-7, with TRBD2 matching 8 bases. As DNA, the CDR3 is TGTGCCAGCAGCCCCGGGGGGGGCGCGTACGAGCAGTACTTC. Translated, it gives CASSPGGGAYEQYF.